This T cell receptor (beta chain) was profiled in a study of blood T cell repertoires in COVID-19. Study-level information: Acute-phase and convalescent COVID-19 samples originated in the United States, Italy and Spain. Nucleic acid was either cDNA or gDNA, and it came from T cells, B-cell-depleted T cells, or PBMCs.

V lost 6 bases and J lost 1, with 13 bases in between. The CDR3 loop spans 14 amino acids. The germline CDR1 and CDR2 sequences are LNHDA and SQIVND (reference sequence). In the original analysis: Amplification of reference gene primers provided the estimated nucleated cell counts. TCRdb keeps only in-frame clones here, not all; method: immunoSEQ multiplex PCR. The D gene and trimming were derived from the DNA, and the V and J assignments and clone size from that table. The top ten hold 2% to 2.5% of the sample, which has about 300,000 clones, more than 85% seen once. Seattle participants joined during active infection and were tracked over time.

This rearrangement joins TRBV19 to TRBJ2-7; tentatively, D is TRBD2 (6 bases). The TCR originated in a woman in her thirties with COVID-19, enrolled during active disease. Sequenced material: peripheral blood. CDR3 amino acids: CASRPTRLSYEQYF. In nucleotides, the CDR3 is TGTGCCAGTAGACCGACTAGACTATCCTACGAGCAGTACTTC.